Listed below are T cell receptor beta chains from one sample, sequenced in a study of regulatory T cells in long-lasting Graves disease. MiXCR was run by TCRdb on the multiplex PCR reads, yielding one entry per CDR3 protein. The sample comprises 550,000 to 600,000 distinct CDR3 sequences, 15% to 20% of which are singletons, and around 12% rests with the top ten. These data were likewise used in another study, on T cells in Graves' hyperthyroidism and ophthalmopathy.

Sequencing used peripheral blood mononuclear cells (PBMCs), obtained at new diagnosis, from a patient treated with antithyroid drugs. Every receptor here comes from a man younger than 35 with Graves disease. Each CDR3 is given with its conserved first and last residue. The D gene is left open where the match is weak. Where a row states a size, it is once, few, many or the class of an expanded clone; other rows omit it.

>TRBD1|TRBV5-4|few|TRBJ2-7
CASRPGTGGSYSGF
TGTGCCAGCAGACCTGGGACAGGGGGCTCCTACTCCGGGTTT
>NA|TRBV18|many|TRBJ1-1
CASSPPVVDDLNTEAFF
TGTGCCAGCTCACCACCGGTTGTAGACGACCTGAACACTGAAGCTTTCTTT
>NA|TRBV28|NA|TRBJ2-5
CASSVAGGNRETQYF
TGTGCCAGCAGTGTGGCAGGGGGGAATAGAGAGACCCAGTACTTC
>TRBD1|TRBV18|NA|TRBJ1-3
CASSPTAGQVGNTIYF
TGTGCCAGCTCACCTACCGCCGGACAGGTGGGAAACACCATATATTTT
>NA|TRBV10-3|few|TRBJ1-2
CAAGLTGHGYTF
TGTGCCGCCGGCTTAACAGGACATGGCTACACCTTC
>TRBD1|TRBV28|many|TRBJ2-5
CASRIPGGQETQYF
TGTGCCAGCAGAATCCCAGGGGGCCAAGAGACCCAGTACTTC
>NA|TRBV6-2/TRBV6-3|NA|TRBJ1-2
CASSGAARTPNYGYTF
TGTGCCAGCAGTGGGGCGGCCAGGACGCCTAACTATGGCTACACCTTC
>NA|TRBV20-1|many|TRBJ1-1
CSARDRVNTEAFF
TGCAGTGCTAGAGACAGGGTGAACACTGAAGCTTTCTTT
>NA|TRBV4-1|NA|TRBJ2-7
CASSQGSAGGYEQYF
TGCGCCAGCAGCCAAGGGTCAGCCGGGGGTTACGAGCAGTACTTC
>NA|TRBV2|many|TRBJ1-1
CASSEASALNTEAFF
TGTGCCAGCAGTGAAGCCTCCGCATTGAACACTGAAGCTTTCTTT
>NA|TRBV13|many|TRBJ1-2
CASSPALYGYTF
TGTGCCAGCAGCCCAGCCCTCTATGGCTACACCTTC
>TRBD2|TRBV12-3/TRBV12-4|many|TRBJ2-4
CASSPTSGSAKNIQYF
TGTGCCAGCAGTCCGACTAGCGGGAGCGCCAAAAACATTCAGTACTTC
>NA|TRBV20-1|NA|TRBJ2-7
CSARDGPSSTYEQYF
TGCAGTGCTAGAGATGGGCCTAGCTCCACCTACGAGCAGTACTTC
>NA|TRBV6-1|few|TRBJ2-7
CASSESPGVSYEQYF
TGTGCCAGCAGTGAATCCCCCGGGGTATCCTACGAGCAGTACTTC
>TRBD2|TRBV11-2|few|TRBJ2-1
CASSHTLAGGPEQFF
TGTGCCAGCAGCCACACACTAGCGGGAGGGCCGGAGCAGTTCTTC
>NA|TRBV12-5|few|TRBJ2-5
CASGGSRETQYF
TGTGCTAGTGGCGGGAGTAGGGAGACCCAGTACTTC
>NA|TRBV6-5|few|TRBJ1-6
CASSYSPGQGNSPLHF
TGTGCCAGCAGTTATTCCCCCGGGCAGGGGAATTCACCCCTCCACTTT
>TRBD1|TRBV30|NA|TRBJ1-6
CAWSVRPGGNSPLHF
TGTGCCTGGAGTGTACGGCCAGGGGGTAATTCACCCCTCCACTTT
>TRBD1|TRBV11-1|NA|TRBJ2-7
CASSPGTGGTEQYF
TGTGCCAGCAGCCCGGGGACAGGGGGCACCGAGCAGTACTTC
>TRBD2|TRBV27|NA|TRBJ2-1
CASSEISGSNEQFF
TGTGCCAGCAGTGAAATTAGCGGGAGCAATGAGCAGTTCTTC
>NA|TRBV20-1|many|TRBJ2-3
CSAYDRTDTQYF
TGCAGTGCTTACGACCGCACAGATACGCAGTATTTT
>NA|TRBV27|many|TRBJ2-7
CASHGGGYEQYF
TGTGCCAGCCATGGAGGGGGTTACGAGCAGTACTTC